These 15 T cell receptor beta chains came from one sample sequenced in a study of CD4 T cells in relation to SARS-CoV-2 and coronaviruses. Some clones are missing from TCRdb's copy, which holds only in-frame ones; the method was immunoSEQ multiplex PCR. This sample has 20,000 or so clones, with 65% to 80% found just once. Before the COVID-19 pandemic, during about 2011-2019, CD4+ T cells were taken from unexposed donors. CD4+ T cells were isolated from the cells after 10 days of culture. The antigens of these receptors remain unknown. The specimen was CD4+ T cells from PBMCs, cultured in vitro. Every receptor here comes from a human donor in good health.

This clone was seen more than once but under ten times. This chain links TRBV5-4 with TRBJ1-6; possibly TRBD1 for D (6 bases). Germline values: CDR1 SGHNT, CDR2 YYREEE (reference sequence). The CDR3 extends over 15 amino acids. The germline V and J ends were trimmed by 2 bases and 9 bases, with 15 bases remaining between them. Here the CDR3 reads CASSFSPDSFSPLHF. DNA for the CDR3: TGTGCCAGCAGCTTTTCCCCGGACAGTTTTTCACCCCTCCACTTT. The full variable domain, completed using reference TRBV5-4 and TRBJ1-6, is ETGVTQSPTHLIKTRGQQVTLRCSSQSGHNTVSWYQQALGQGPQFIFQYYREEENGRGNFPPRFSGLQFPNYSSELNVNALELDDSALYLCASSFSPDSFSPLHFGNGTRLTVT.

The sample holds a few counts of this clone. This chain links TRBV7-9 with TRBJ2-7; maybe TRBD1 (6 bases). The V gene lost 1 base and the J gene lost 3 bases, with 10 bases spanning the gap. This CDR3 is 14 amino acids long. Germline CDR1 SEHNR, CDR2 FQNEAQ (reference sequence). The CDR3 spells CASSLGDNIYEQYF. The CDR3 DNA sequence: TGTGCCAGCAGCTTAGGGGACAACATCTACGAGCAGTACTTC.

Only one count was recorded for this clone. The chain joins TRBV5-4 to TRBJ2-5; either TRBD1 or TRBD2 may supply D (5 bases each). Trimming left V 4 bases short and J 5 bases short, with 18 bases between. CDR1 is SGHNT and CDR2 is YYREEE in the germline V gene (reference sequence). This CDR3 has 15 amino acids. The CDR3 spells CASSRNRDQGETQYF. The CDR3 nucleotides are TGTGCCAGCAGCCGGAACCGGGACCAAGGCGAGACCCAGTACTTC.

This clone was detected only a few times. CDR3 sequence reads: CASSLVGHHNYGYTF. The CDR3 DNA is TGTGCCAGCAGCTTAGTGGGACACCATAACTATGGCTACACCTTC. This chain connects TRBV7-9 to TRBJ1-2; D may be TRBD1 (6 bases). Germline CDR1 SEHNR, CDR2 FQNEAQ (reference sequence). Trimming pared 1 base from V and 1 base from J, leaving 10 bases between. The CDR3 totals 15 residues.

This clone was picked up a small number of times. This chain connects TRBV5-4 to TRBJ1-2, with D unclear. The length of the CDR3 is 15 residues. V lost 1 base to trimming and J lost 1 base, with 11 bases between them. The V gene's germline CDR1 is SGHNT and CDR2 YYREEE (reference sequence). CDR3 coding DNA: TGTGCCAGCAGCTTGAAGGGCCGGAGTAACTATGGCTACACCTTC. Translation gives CASSLKGRSNYGYTF.

The chain has TRBV12-5 and TRBJ1-4; D ambiguous. Germline V gene data show CDR1 as LGHNT and CDR2 as FRNRAP. CDR3 length: 12 residues. V shed 2 bases and J shed 12 bases, with 10 bases lying between them. CDR3 DNA: TGTGCTAGTGGTTTGTTCCTGAGGGAACTGTTTTTT. It specifies CASGLFLRELFF.

The chain links TRBV19 to TRBJ1-2, with D unresolved. This CDR3 comprises 15 residues. The germline gives CDR1 LNHDA, CDR2 SQIVND (reference sequence). V was trimmed by 5 bases and J by 0 bases, leaving 13 bases between them. The CDR3 here is CASSQVEVSNYGYTF. The CDR3 nucleotides are TGTGCCAGTAGTCAAGTAGAGGTGTCTAACTATGGCTACACCTTC. Variable domain in full (rest from reference TRBV19 and TRBJ1-2): DGGITQSPKYLFRKEGQNVTLSCEQNLNHDAMYWYRQDPGQGLRLIYYSQIVNDFQKGDIAEGYSVSREKKESFPLTVTSAQKNPTAFYLCASSQVEVSNYGYTFGSGTRLTVV.

V and J are TRBV3-1 (or the pseudogene TRBV3-2) and TRBJ2-2, with D perhaps TRBD2 (6 bases). Germline V lookup: CDR1 LGHDT, CDR2 YNNKEL (reference sequence). The CDR3 runs to 13 residues. V lost 0 bases and J lost 8, with 7 bases in between. The CDR3 is CASSQELAGELFF. The CDR3 DNA follows: TGTGCCAGCAGCCAAGAACTAGCTGGGGAGCTGTTTTTT.

On this clone itself: Sequence at one end of the junction differs from germline and may be a read error. The chain combines TRBV6-1 with TRBJ1-6, with D unclear. CDR1 MNHNS and CDR2 SASEGT come from the germline V gene. The CDR3 sequence is 17 residues long. The CDR3 nucleotides read TGTGCCAGCAGGGAAGCCCAGTGGGCCAGCAATAATTCACCCCTCCACTTT. This translates into CASREAQWASNNSPLHF.

Regarding this clone: The junction departs from germline at one end; a sequencing error may be responsible. This sequence joins TRBV5-4 and TRBJ2-3, with 9 nucleotides matching TRBD2. CDR3 length: 15 residues. In germline, CDR1 is SGHNT, CDR2 YYREEE (reference sequence). The DNA for the CDR3 is TGTGCCAGCGGCTTGTTAGCGGGAGATCGTAATACGCAGTATTTT. As protein: CASGLLAGDRNTQYF.

The chain is built from TRBV21-1 and TRBJ1-1. TRBV21-1 is reported as a pseudogene. The CDR3 runs to 16 residues. The CDR3 is CASSKGGRSMNTEAFF. The DNA of the CDR3 is TGTGCCAGCAGCAAAGGTGGCAGATCTATGAACACTGAAGCTTTCTTT.

The chain is built from TRBV3-1 (or the pseudogene TRBV3-2) and TRBJ1-5; 8 nucleotides line up with TRBD1. The CDR3 extends over 15 amino acids. J lost 6 bases, V lost 0 bases, and 4 bases had no gene match. In germline, CDR1 is LGHDT, CDR2 YNNKEL (reference sequence). CDR3 sequence: CASSQDRGRGQPQHF. The CDR3 DNA reads as TGTGCCAGCAGCCAAGACAGGGGGCGGGGTCAGCCCCAGCATTTT.

The chain couples TRBV7-2 to TRBJ2-7; 9 bases match TRBD2. This CDR3 spans 16 amino acids. V was clipped by 0 bases and J by 2 bases; unmatched bases: 5. The V gene's germline CDR1 is SGHTA and CDR2 FQGNSA. CDR3 amino acids: CASSLAGSGSPYEQYF. CDR3 bases: TGTGCCAGCAGCTTAGCCGGTAGCGGGAGTCCCTACGAGCAGTACTTC.

The chain couples TRBV10-2 to TRBJ1-1; D may be TRBD1 (5 bases). Germline V lookup: CDR1 WSHSY, CDR2 SAAADI. Trimming took off 0 bases at V and 10 bases at J, with 12 bases between the two ends. This CDR3 comprises 13 residues. The chain's CDR3 is CASSESWGKTAFF. As DNA, the CDR3 is TGCGCCAGCAGTGAGTCCTGGGGGAAAACAGCTTTCTTT.

The CDR3 here is CAISESVGDWETQYF. The CDR3 nucleotides read TGTGCCATCAGTGAGTCGGTGGGGGATTGGGAGACCCAGTACTTC. This rearrangement joins TRBV10-3 to TRBJ2-5, with D perhaps given as TRBD1 or TRBD2 (5 bases each). This CDR3 is built from 15 residues. Trimming removed 0 bases from V and 5 bases from J, with 13 bases in between. The germline V gene has CDR1 ENHRY and CDR2 SYGVKD.